Listed below are T cell receptor beta chains from one sample, sequenced in a study of cytomegalovirus exposure and HLA in healthy donors. Here immunoSEQ multiplex PCR was the method, and the copy in TCRdb shows in-frame clones only, minus some. The sample records around 70,000 clones, over 70% being singletons. The sequenced material came from PBMCs. Source of these receptors: a human donor in good health. The CDR3 runs from the conserved cysteine through the conserved F or W. D genes are given only for firm matches. Clone size appears in some rows only: once, few, many, or a class for an expanded clone.

TRBD1	16	TRBJ2-1	-	TRBV5-6	CASSLLLDRGYNEQFF	TGTGCCAGCAGCTTGCTTTTGGACAGGGGCTACAATGAGCAGTTCTTC
-	15	TRBJ2-7	-	TRBV5-1	CASSLGTARIYEQYF	TGCGCCAGCAGCTTGGGGACAGCTAGAATCTACGAGCAGTACTTC
-	15	TRBJ2-4	few	TRBV9	CASSVGEGRGNIQYF	TGTGCCAGCAGCGTAGGAGAGGGCAGGGGTAACATTCAGTACTTC
-	15	TRBJ2-3	-	TRBV30	CAWSARGGAEDTQYF	TGTGCCTGGAGTGCCCGAGGGGGGGCAGAAGATACGCAGTATTTT
-	11	TRBJ1-1	-	TRBV28	CASSLVHVAFF	TGTGCCAGCAGTTTAGTCCATGTAGCTTTCTTT
TRBD2	15	TRBJ2-5	few	TRBV4-1	CASSPSRREGETQYF	TGCGCCAGCAGCCCCTCAAGGCGGGAGGGGGAGACCCAGTACTTC
-	16	TRBJ2-2	-	TRBV9	CASSALGGSRDGELFF	TGTGCCAGCAGCGCACTAGGGGGTTCCAGGGACGGGGAGCTGTTTTTT
TRBD1	13	TRBJ2-1	-	TRBV29-1	CSDRDRDYNEQFF	TGCAGCGACCGGGACAGAGACTACAATGAGCAGTTCTTC
TRBD1	16	TRBJ1-4	-	TRBV2	CASSVSRGRGQEKLFF	TGTGCCAGCAGCGTCTCTAGGGGCAGGGGACAGGAAAAACTGTTTTTT
-	13	TRBJ2-7	-	TRBV5-1	CASATTTSYEQYF	TGCGCCAGCGCTACGACTACTTCCTACGAGCAGTACTTC
-	14	TRBJ2-2	-	TRBV30	CAWSVRGADGELFF	TGTGCCTGGAGTGTACGGGGGGCGGACGGGGAGCTGTTTTTT
-	14	TRBJ1-2	-	TRBV29-1	CSVEGGEANYGYTF	TGCAGCGTTGAAGGAGGGGAGGCTAACTATGGCTACACCTTC
-	15	TRBJ2-1	once	TRBV9	CASTLGGSPYNEQFF	TGTGCCAGCACCCTAGGAGGGAGTCCCTACAATGAGCAGTTCTTC
-	13	TRBJ2-5	-	TRBV9	CASSVGQQETQYF	TGTGCCAGCAGCGTAGGCCAGCAAGAGACCCAGTACTTC
-	15	TRBJ2-7	-	TRBV28	CASSISGTKLYEQYF	TGTGCCAGCAGTATCTCCGGGACAAAGCTGTACGAGCAGTACTTC
-	14	TRBJ2-3	-	TRBV28	CASSLSLPTDTQYF	TGTGCCAGCAGTTTATCACTTCCAACAGATACGCAGTATTTT
TRBD1	16	TRBJ1-5	-	TRBV6-1	CASSEVSGTGHQPQHF	TGTGCCAGCAGTGAAGTCTCCGGGACAGGGCATCAGCCCCAGCATTTT
TRBD2	15	TRBJ2-5	-	TRBV15	CATSTSGTLQETQYF	TGTGCCACCAGTACGAGCGGGACTTTACAAGAGACCCAGTACTTC
-	14	TRBJ1-3	-	TRBV9	CASSVGDSGNTIYF	TGTGCCAGCAGCGTAGGGGACTCCGGAAACACCATATATTTT
TRBD2	15	TRBJ2-5	-	TRBV7-3	CASSSEAGAGETQYF	TGTGCCAGCAGCTCGGAAGCGGGAGCAGGCGAGACCCAGTACTTC
-	14	TRBJ1-1	-	TRBV27	CASSSLTGITEAFF	TGTGCCAGCAGTTCCCTCACAGGGATCACTGAAGCTTTCTTT
TRBD1	14	TRBJ1-2	once	TRBV28	CASTTGEQNYGYTF	TGTGCCAGCACTACAGGGGAGCAAAACTATGGCTACACCTTC
TRBD1	20	TRBJ1-5	-	TRBV19	CASSTPPDRAINYSNQPQHF	TGTGCCAGTAGTACCCCCCCGGACAGGGCTATAAATTATAGCAATCAGCCCCAGCATTTT
-	13	TRBJ1-1	-	TRBV19	CASSLILDTEAFF	TGTGCCAGTAGCCTTATACTAGACACTGAAGCTTTCTTT
-	13	TRBJ1-1	once	TRBV10-1	CASSGQPNTEAFF	TGCGCCAGCAGTGGACAGCCGAACACTGAAGCTTTCTTT
-	15	TRBJ2-2	-	TRBV11-3	CASSSTDFYTGELFF	TGTGCCAGCAGCTCGACAGATTTTTACACCGGGGAGCTGTTTTTT
-	16	TRBJ1-1	-	TRBV19	CASREGLGGMNTEAFF	TGTGCCAGTAGGGAGGGTCTGGGAGGCATGAACACTGAAGCTTTCTTT
TRBD1	17	TRBJ1-1	-	TRBV19	CASIEELGQPLGTEAFF	TGTGCCAGTATCGAAGAATTGGGACAGCCCCTAGGGACTGAAGCTTTCTTT
TRBD1	14	TRBJ2-7	-	TRBV7-6	CASSSGTGLYEQYF	TGTGCCAGCAGCTCCGGGACAGGTCTCTACGAGCAGTACTTC
-	15	TRBJ2-2	-	TRBV28	CASTPGGGVPGELFF	TGTGCCAGCACCCCTGGAGGAGGGGTACCCGGGGAGCTGTTTTTT
TRBD1	14	TRBJ1-2	few	TRBV6-1	CASSVRDRNYGYTF	TGTGCCAGCAGTGTCCGGGACAGAAACTATGGCTACACCTTC
-	16	TRBJ2-7	once	TRBV5-1	CASSPRRTQSSYEQYF	TGCGCCAGCAGCCCCAGACGGACTCAAAGCTCCTACGAGCAGTACTTC
-	14	TRBJ1-1	-	TRBV18	CASSPREGGTEAFF	TGTGCCAGCTCACCACGCGAGGGAGGCACTGAAGCTTTCTTT
-	14	TRBJ1-2	-	TRBV5-1	CASSSNVGVYGYTF	TGCGCCAGCAGCTCGAATGTGGGAGTCTATGGCTACACCTTC
TRBD1	13	TRBJ1-2	-	TRBV30	CALQGDLHYGYTF	TGTGCTTTACAGGGGGACCTGCACTATGGCTACACCTTC
-	16	TRBJ2-7	once	TRBV19	CASSPGQGISSYEQYF	TGTGCCAGTAGTCCGGGTCAGGGGATCTCCTCCTACGAGCAGTACTTC
TRBD2	16	TRBJ2-1	-	TRBV5-1	CASSSGTSGKYNEQFF	TGCGCCAGCAGCTCGGGGACTAGCGGGAAGTACAATGAGCAGTTCTTC
TRBD1	14	TRBJ2-7	few	TRBV6-1	CASREMDRAYEQYF	TGTGCCAGCAGGGAAATGGACAGGGCCTACGAGCAGTACTTC
-	14	TRBJ2-5	-	TRBV5-1	CASSLERSWEAQYF	TGCGCCAGCAGCTTGGAACGGAGTTGGGAGGCCCAGTACTTC
TRBD1	16	TRBJ1-1	-	TRBV5-1	CASSRGQGQGGTEAFF	TGCGCCAGCAGTCGCGGACAGGGCCAGGGGGGCACTGAAGCTTTCTTT
TRBD1	15	TRBJ2-2	-	TRBV6-1	CASSGTGAYTGELFF	TGTGCCAGCAGTGGGACAGGGGCTTACACCGGGGAGCTGTTTTTT
-	15	TRBJ1-1	-	TRBV6-5	CASSYSIQGQVPAFF	TGTGCCAGCAGTTACTCGATCCAGGGGCAAGTACCGGCTTTCTTT
TRBD2	15	TRBJ2-1	-	TRBV5-1	CASSSTSVGGHEQFF	TGCGCCAGCAGCTCGACTAGCGTTGGAGGTCATGAGCAGTTCTTC
-	14	TRBJ2-1	-	TRBV30	CAWGEGPLYNEQFF	TGTGCCTGGGGTGAGGGGCCACTCTACAATGAGCAGTTCTTC
TRBD2	17	TRBJ2-1	-	TRBV5-1	CASSLNSRLAEYNEQFF	TGCGCCAGCAGCTTGAACAGTCGGCTAGCGGAATACAATGAGCAGTTCTTC
-	17	TRBJ1-1	-	TRBV7-8	CASSFSPQGTGGPEAFF	TGTGCCAGCAGCTTTAGCCCCCAGGGGACCGGCGGCCCTGAAGCTTTCTTT
-	15	TRBJ2-7	many	TRBV5-6	CASSHTRLLAYEQYF	TGTGCCAGCAGCCATACGAGACTGCTCGCCTACGAGCAGTACTTC
TRBD1	16	TRBJ2-6	once	TRBV30	CAWSVTGAAGANVLTF	TGTGCCTGGAGTGTAACAGGGGCGGCTGGGGCCAACGTCCTGACTTTC
-	15	TRBJ1-4	few	TRBV28	CASSPSLTGGEKLFF	TGTGCCAGCAGCCCCTCCCTGACAGGAGGTGAAAAACTGTTTTTT
TRBD2	13	TRBJ2-7	-	TRBV7-9	CASSLGGTNEQYF	TGTGCCAGCAGCTTAGGAGGGACTAACGAGCAGTACTTC
-	16	TRBJ1-1	-	TRBV6-5	CASSYRAAGKNTEAFF	TGTGCCAGCAGTTACCGGGCGGCGGGAAAAAACACTGAAGCTTTCTTT
-	12	TRBJ1-1	few	TRBV5-4	CASSFRGSEAFF	TGTGCCAGCAGCTTCAGAGGATCTGAAGCTTTCTTT
-	12	TRBJ1-4	-	TRBV29-1	CSATQGYEKLFF	TGCAGCGCCACACAGGGTTACGAAAAACTGTTTTTT
-	17	TRBJ1-5	few	TRBV12-5	CASGLVLPQAPNQPQHF	TGTGCTAGTGGTTTGGTACTCCCACAGGCCCCTAATCAGCCCCAGCATTTT
-	13	TRBJ2-7	few	TRBV5-1	CASSLRRGCEQYF	TGCGCCAGCAGCTTGAGACGGGGATGCGAGCAGTACTTC
-	14	TRBJ2-7	-	TRBV19	CASSMNPSSYEQYF	TGTGCCAGTAGTATGAATCCGAGCTCCTACGAGCAGTACTTC
TRBD2	14	TRBJ2-7	once	TRBV7-2	CASSRGRVSYEQYF	TGTGCCAGCAGCCGTGGGAGGGTCTCCTACGAGCAGTACTTC
-	15	TRBJ1-2	few	TRBV12-5	CASGLAPGLVGGYTF	TGTGCTAGTGGTTTGGCCCCAGGACTCGTAGGGGGCTACACCTTC
TRBD2	17	TRBJ2-5	once	TRBV27	CASRGFTSGRDQETQYF	TGTGCCAGCAGGGGGTTTACTAGCGGGAGGGACCAAGAGACCCAGTACTTC
-	13	TRBJ1-1	-	TRBV7-3	CASRGGTNTEAFF	TGTGCCAGCAGGGGAGGAACGAACACTGAAGCTTTCTTT